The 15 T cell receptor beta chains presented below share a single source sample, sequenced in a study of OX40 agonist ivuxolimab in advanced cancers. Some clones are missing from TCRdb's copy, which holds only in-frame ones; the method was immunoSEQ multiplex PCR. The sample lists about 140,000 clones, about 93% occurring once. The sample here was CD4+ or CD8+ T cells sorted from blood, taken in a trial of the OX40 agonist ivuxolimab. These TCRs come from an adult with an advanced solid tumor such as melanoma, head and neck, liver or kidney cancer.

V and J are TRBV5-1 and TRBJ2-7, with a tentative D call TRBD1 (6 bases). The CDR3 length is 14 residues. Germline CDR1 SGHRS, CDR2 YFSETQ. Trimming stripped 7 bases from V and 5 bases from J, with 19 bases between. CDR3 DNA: TGCGCCAGCTCACAAATACAGGGCCACCACGAGCAGTACTTC. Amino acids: CASSQIQGHHEQYF.

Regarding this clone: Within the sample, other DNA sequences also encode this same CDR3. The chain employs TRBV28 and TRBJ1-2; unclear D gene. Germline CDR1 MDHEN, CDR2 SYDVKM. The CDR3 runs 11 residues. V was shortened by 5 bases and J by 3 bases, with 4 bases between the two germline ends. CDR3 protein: CASSSHYGYTF. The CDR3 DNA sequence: TGTGCCAGCAGTAGTCACTATGGCTACACCTTC.

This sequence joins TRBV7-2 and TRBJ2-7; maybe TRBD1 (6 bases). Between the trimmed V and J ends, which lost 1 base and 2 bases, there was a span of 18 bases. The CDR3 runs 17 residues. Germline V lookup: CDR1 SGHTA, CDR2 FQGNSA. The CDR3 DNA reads TGTGCCAGCAGCTTAGGCGCCCCAATAAGGGGGACCTACGAGCAGTACTTC. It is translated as CASSLGAPIRGTYEQYF. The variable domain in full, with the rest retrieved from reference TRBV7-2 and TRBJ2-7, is GAGVSQSPSNKVTEKGKDVELRCDPISGHTALYWYRQSLGQGLEFLIYFQGNSAPDKSGLPSDRFSAERTGGSVSTLTIQRTQQEDSAVYLCASSLGAPIRGTYEQYFGPGTRLTVT.

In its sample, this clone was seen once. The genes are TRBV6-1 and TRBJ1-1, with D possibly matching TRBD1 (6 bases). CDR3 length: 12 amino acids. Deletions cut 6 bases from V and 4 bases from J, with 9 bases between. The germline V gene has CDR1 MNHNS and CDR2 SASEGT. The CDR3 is CASRVGGTEAFF. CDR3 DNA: TGTGCCAGCAGAGTAGGGGGCACTGAAGCTTTCTTT.

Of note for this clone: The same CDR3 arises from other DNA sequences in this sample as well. The CDR3 spells CASSLASRTFGSPLHF. Written as DNA, the CDR3 is TGTGCCAGCAGCTTGGCCTCCCGGACATTCGGTTCACCCCTCCACTTT. V usage is TRBV5-5 and J usage is TRBJ1-6; D perhaps matches TRBD1 (5 bases). The CDR3 has 16 amino acids. Looked up from germline, CDR1 is SGHKS and CDR2 is YYEKEE (reference sequence). V was cut by 0 bases and J by 9 bases, with 16 bases left in between.

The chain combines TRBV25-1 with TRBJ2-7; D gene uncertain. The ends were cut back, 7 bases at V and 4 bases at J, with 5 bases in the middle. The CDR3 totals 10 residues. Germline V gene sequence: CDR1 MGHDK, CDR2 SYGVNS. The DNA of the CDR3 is TGTGCCAGCATTCGATACGAGCAGTACTTC. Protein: CASIRYEQYF.

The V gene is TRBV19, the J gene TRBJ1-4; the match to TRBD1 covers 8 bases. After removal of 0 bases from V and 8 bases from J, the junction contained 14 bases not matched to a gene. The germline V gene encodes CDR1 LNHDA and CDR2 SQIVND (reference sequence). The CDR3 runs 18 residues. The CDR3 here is CASSIDIWQGANLEKLFF. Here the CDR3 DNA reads TGTGCCAGTAGTATAGATATCTGGCAGGGGGCGAACTTAGAAAAACTGTTTTTT.

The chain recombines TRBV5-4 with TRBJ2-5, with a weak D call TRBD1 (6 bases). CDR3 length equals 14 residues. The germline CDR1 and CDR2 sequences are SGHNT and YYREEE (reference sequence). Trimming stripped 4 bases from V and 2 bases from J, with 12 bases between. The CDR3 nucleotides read TGTGCCAGCAGCCGCGGACAGCAACAAGAGACCCAGTACTTC. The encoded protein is CASSRGQQQETQYF.

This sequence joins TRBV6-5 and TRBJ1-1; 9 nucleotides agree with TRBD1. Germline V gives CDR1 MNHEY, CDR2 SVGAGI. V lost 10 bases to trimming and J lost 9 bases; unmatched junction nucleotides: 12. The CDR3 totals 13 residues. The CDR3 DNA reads TGTGCCACCTCCCCGGACAGGGGCTCCAAAGCTTTCTTT. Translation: CATSPDRGSKAFF.

The CDR3 nucleotides read TGTGCCAGCAGTCACTACTCTGGGGCCAACGTCCTGACTTTC. It specifies CASSHYSGANVLTF. V is TRBV27 and J is TRBJ2-6; D remains unclear. From germline, CDR1 is MNHEY and CDR2 SMNVEV (reference sequence). There are 14 residues in the CDR3. Trimming removed 5 bases at V and 0 bases at J, with 5 bases between.

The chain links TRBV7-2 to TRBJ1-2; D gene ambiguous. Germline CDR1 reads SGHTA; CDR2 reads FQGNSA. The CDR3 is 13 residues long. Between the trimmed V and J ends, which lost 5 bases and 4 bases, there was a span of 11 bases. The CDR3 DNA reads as TGTGCCAGCAGCGGTTATGACTTCTATGGCTACACCTTC. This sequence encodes CASSGYDFYGYTF.

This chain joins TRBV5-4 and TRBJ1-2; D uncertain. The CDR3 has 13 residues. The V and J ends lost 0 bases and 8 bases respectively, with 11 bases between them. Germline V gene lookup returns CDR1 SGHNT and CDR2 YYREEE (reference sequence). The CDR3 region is CASSLASPGGYTF. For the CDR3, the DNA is TGTGCCAGCAGCTTGGCGTCACCCGGGGGCTACACCTTC. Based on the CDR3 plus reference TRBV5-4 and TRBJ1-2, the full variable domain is ETGVTQSPTHLIKTRGQQVTLRCSSQSGHNTVSWYQQALGQGPQFIFQYYREEENGRGNFPPRFSGLQFPNYSSELNVNALELDDSALYLCASSLASPGGYTFGSGTRLTVV.

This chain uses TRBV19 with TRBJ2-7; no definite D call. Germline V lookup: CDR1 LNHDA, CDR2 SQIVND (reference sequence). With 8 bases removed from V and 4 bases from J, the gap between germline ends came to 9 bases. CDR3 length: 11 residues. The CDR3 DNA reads TGTGCCAGTGGACCGCGTTACGAGCAGTACTTC. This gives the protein CASGPRYEQYF.

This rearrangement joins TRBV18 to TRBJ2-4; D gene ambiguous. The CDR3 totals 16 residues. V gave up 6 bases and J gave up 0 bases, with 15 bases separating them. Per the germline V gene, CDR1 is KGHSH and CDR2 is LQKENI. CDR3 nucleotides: TGTGCCAGCTCTTCAGGAGCCGCTTTAGCCAAAAACATTCAGTACTTC. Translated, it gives CASSSGAALAKNIQYF.

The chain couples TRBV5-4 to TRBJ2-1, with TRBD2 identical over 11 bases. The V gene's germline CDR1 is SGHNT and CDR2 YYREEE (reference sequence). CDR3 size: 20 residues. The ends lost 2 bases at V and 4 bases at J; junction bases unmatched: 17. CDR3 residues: CASSFGLAGGTPIQYNEQFF. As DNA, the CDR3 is TGTGCCAGCAGCTTCGGGCTAGCGGGAGGCACACCCATCCAATACAATGAGCAGTTCTTC.